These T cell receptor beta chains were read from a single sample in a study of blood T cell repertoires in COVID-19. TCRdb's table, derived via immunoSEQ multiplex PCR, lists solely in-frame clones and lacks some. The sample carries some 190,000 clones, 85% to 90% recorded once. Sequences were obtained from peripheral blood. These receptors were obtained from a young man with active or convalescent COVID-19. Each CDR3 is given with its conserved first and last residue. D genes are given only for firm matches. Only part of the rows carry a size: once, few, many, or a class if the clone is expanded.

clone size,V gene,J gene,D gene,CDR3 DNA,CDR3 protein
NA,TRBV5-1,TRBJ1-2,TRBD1,TGCGCCAGCAGCCCCGGTGGGATGGGACAGGGGGCTTATGGCTACACCTTC,CASSPGGMGQGAYGYTF
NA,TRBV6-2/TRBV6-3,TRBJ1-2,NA,TGTGCCAGCAGTGGGACACCGGGTGGCTACACCTTC,CASSGTPGGYTF
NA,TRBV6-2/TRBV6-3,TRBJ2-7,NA,TGTGCCAGCAGTTACTCCCGATCTAGACTAGTCTCCTACGAGCAGTACTTC,CASSYSRSRLVSYEQYF
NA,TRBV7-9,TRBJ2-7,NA,TGTGCCAGCAGCTTAGCGTCCGGGGGCGAGCAGTACTTC,CASSLASGGEQYF
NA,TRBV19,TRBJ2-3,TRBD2,TGTGCCAGTAGTATTATGGCTAGCGGGGGGAGCACAGATACGCAGTATTTT,CASSIMASGGSTDTQYF
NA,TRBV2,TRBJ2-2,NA,TGTGCCAGCAGTGCCCCAGCGTCGAACACCGGGGAGCTGTTTTTT,CASSAPASNTGELFF
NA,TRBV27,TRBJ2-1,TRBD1,TGTGCCAGCAGTTCTACCGGGACAGGGGTCTACAATGAGCAGTTCTTC,CASSSTGTGVYNEQFF
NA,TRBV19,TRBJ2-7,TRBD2,TGTGCCAGTAGTATCTCTAGCGGGAGGGGCGAGCAGTACTTC,CASSISSGRGEQYF
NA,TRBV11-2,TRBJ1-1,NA,TGTGCCAGCAGCCCTTTGCGCACTGAAGCTTTCTTT,CASSPLRTEAFF
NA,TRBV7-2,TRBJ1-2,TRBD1,TGTGCCAGCAGCCAACGGACAGGGGGCGCGGACTATGGCTACACCTTC,CASSQRTGGADYGYTF
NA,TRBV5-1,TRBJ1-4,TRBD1,TGCGCCAGCAGCCGCGGGGACAGAACTGGTGAAAAACTGTTTTTT,CASSRGDRTGEKLFF
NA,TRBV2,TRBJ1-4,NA,TGTGCCAGCAGGGCCATCAATGAAAAACTGTTTTTT,CASRAINEKLFF
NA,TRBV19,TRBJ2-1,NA,TGTGCCAGTAGTACATCCAACAGGGCAAGGAATGAGCAGTTCTTC,CASSTSNRARNEQFF
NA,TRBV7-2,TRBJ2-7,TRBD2,TGTGCCAGCAGCCCCGGACCTACTAGCGGAGCCTACGAGCAGTACTTC,CASSPGPTSGAYEQYF
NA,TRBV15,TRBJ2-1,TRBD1,TGTGCCACCAGCAGAGACAGGGGGTACTACAATGAGCAGTTCTTC,CATSRDRGYYNEQFF
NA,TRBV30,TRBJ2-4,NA,TGTGCCTGGGGCGAGGGGACAAATTCAGCCAAAAACATTCAGTACTTC,CAWGEGTNSAKNIQYF
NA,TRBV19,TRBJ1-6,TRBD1,TGTGCCAGTAAGAGACAGACAGGGGACAATTCACCCCTCCACTTT,CASKRQTGDNSPLHF
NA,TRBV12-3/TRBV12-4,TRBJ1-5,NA,TGTGCCAGCAGTTGGGGGGGTGTACCCCAGCATTTT,CASSWGGVPQHF
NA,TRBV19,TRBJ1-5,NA,TGTGCCAGTAGTAACAAGGACAGAGACAATCAGCCCCAGCATTTT,CASSNKDRDNQPQHF
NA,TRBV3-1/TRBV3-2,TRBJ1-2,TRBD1,TGTGCCAGCAGCACACGGACAGGTCCCGCTTACGGCTACACCTTC,CASSTRTGPAYGYTF
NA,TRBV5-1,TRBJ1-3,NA,TGCGCCAGCAGCTTGGACCCGACTGGCTCTGGAAACACCATATATTTT,CASSLDPTGSGNTIYF
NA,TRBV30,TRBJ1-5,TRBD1,TGTGCCTGGCGAAGGCAGGGGGATCAGCCCCAGCATTTT,CAWRRQGDQPQHF
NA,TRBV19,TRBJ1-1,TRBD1,TGTGCCAGTACCCCCCGGGATGCCCCGGGACAGGGGGCGCGAGGTGAAGCTTTCTTT,CASTPRDAPGQGARGEAFF
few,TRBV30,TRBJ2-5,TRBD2,TGTGCCTCGGGACTAGCGGGTCAAGAGACCCAGTACTTC,CASGLAGQETQYF
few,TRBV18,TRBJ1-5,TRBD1,TGTGCCAGCCAAGGACAGGGGTTAGGTCAGCCCCAGCATTTT,CASQGQGLGQPQHF
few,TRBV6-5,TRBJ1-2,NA,TGTGCCAGCACCTCATGGGGCCCCTATGGCTACACCTTC,CASTSWGPYGYTF
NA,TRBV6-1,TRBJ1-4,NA,TGTGCCAGCAGTCCCTCCAAGCGAAATGAAAAACTGTTTTTT,CASSPSKRNEKLFF
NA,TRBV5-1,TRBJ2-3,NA,TGCGCCAGCAGTCCAGGGTTAAGCACAGATACGCAGTATTTT,CASSPGLSTDTQYF
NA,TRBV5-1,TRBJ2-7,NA,TGCGCCAGCAGTCCGGCGGTGAACTACGAGCAGTACTTC,CASSPAVNYEQYF
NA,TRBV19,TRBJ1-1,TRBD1,TGTGCCAGTGGACCGGGACAGGGTCTCACGGCTGAAGCTTTCTTT,CASGPGQGLTAEAFF
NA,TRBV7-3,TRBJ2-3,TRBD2,TGTGCCAGCAGCCCAGGGCCCCCGGGACTAGCGGGAGTGGCAGATACGCAGTATTTT,CASSPGPPGLAGVADTQYF
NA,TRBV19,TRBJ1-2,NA,TGTGCCAGTAGTACCCCGACAGCGGGGTCTGACTATGGCTACACCTTC,CASSTPTAGSDYGYTF
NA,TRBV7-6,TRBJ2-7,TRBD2,TGTGCCAGCAGCTTAGCGCCACCCGGGGGGGAAACCTACGAGCAGTACTTC,CASSLAPPGGETYEQYF
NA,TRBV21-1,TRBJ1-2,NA,TGTGCCAGCAGCAACGGGTCTTACAGGGGTGGCTACACCTTC,CASSNGSYRGGYTF
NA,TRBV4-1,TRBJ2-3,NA,TGCGCCAGCAGCCAAGATTTTTCTGGGCATATAGGGGTTAGAGATACGCAGTATTTT,CASSQDFSGHIGVRDTQYF
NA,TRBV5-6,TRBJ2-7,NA,TGTGCCAGCAGCCTGGAAAGGGGCTACGAGCAGTACTTC,CASSLERGYEQYF
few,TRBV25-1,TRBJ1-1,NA,TGTGCCAGCAGGGGAACAGGGAAGGATAACACTGAAGCTTTCTTT,CASRGTGKDNTEAFF
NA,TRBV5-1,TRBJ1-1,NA,TGCGCCAGCAGCTTCAAGGGGCTTGAAGCTTTCTTT,CASSFKGLEAFF
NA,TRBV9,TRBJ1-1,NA,TGTGCCAGCAGCGTAACGGGGAACACTGAAGCTTTCTTT,CASSVTGNTEAFF
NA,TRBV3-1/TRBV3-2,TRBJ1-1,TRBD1,TGTGCCAGCAGCCAGGACAGGGCTACTGAAGCTTTCTTT,CASSQDRATEAFF
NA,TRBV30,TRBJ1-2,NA,TGTGCCTGGAGGGAGGCCCGGGAGGTCTATGGCTACACCTTC,CAWREAREVYGYTF
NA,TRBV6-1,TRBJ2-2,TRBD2,TGTGCCAGCAGTGAACAGTTTTGGGCTAGCGGGAGGAACACCGGGGAGCTGTTTTTT,CASSEQFWASGRNTGELFF
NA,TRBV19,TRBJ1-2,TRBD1,TGTGCCAGTAAGCAGGACAGGGGTGCTAACTATGGCTACACCTTC,CASKQDRGANYGYTF
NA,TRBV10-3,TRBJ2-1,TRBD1,TGTGCCATCAGTGAGTCGGACAGGGACAATGAGCAGTTCTTC,CAISESDRDNEQFF
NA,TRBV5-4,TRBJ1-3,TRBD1,TGTGCCAGCAGTTTGGACAGGGCCTCTGGAAACACCATATATTTT,CASSLDRASGNTIYF
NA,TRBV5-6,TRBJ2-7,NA,TGTGCCAGCAGCTTGCGACTCCGAGATGGGGAGCAGTACTTC,CASSLRLRDGEQYF
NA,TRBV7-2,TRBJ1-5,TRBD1,TGTGCCAGCAGCTGGGACAGTAATCAGCCCCAGCATTTT,CASSWDSNQPQHF
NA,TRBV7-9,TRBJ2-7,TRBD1,TGTGCCAGCAGCTTAGCTACAGGGGGCACCGCCTACGAGCAGTACTTC,CASSLATGGTAYEQYF
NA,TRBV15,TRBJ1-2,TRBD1,TGTGCCACCAGCAGAGCAGGGGGCTCTAACTATGGCTACACCTTC,CATSRAGGSNYGYTF
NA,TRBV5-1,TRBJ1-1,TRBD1,TGCGCCAGCAGCAGAGGACAGGCCCCCGCTGAAGCTTTCTTT,CASSRGQAPAEAFF
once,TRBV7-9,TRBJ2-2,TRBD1,TGTGCCAGCAGCTCGGGACAGGCTAACACCGGGGAGCTGTTTTTT,CASSSGQANTGELFF
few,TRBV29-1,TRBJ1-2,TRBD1,TGCAGCGTTAGACAGGGGGCGAATGGCTACACCTTC,CSVRQGANGYTF
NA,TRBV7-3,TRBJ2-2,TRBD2,TGTGCCAGCAGCTTACTCGGGGGAGGGCCCACCGGGGAGCTGTTTTTT,CASSLLGGGPTGELFF
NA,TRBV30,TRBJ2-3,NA,TGTGCCTCCCTAGGCGGGGGCACAGATACGCAGTATTTT,CASLGGGTDTQYF
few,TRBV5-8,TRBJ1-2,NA,TGTGCCAGCAGCTTGGAAGGCCAGACTATCTATGGCTACACCTTC,CASSLEGQTIYGYTF
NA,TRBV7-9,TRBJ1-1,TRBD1,TGTGCCAGCAGCGCTACAGGGGGGAACACTGAAGCTTTCTTT,CASSATGGNTEAFF
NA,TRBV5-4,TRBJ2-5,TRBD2,TGTGCCAGCAGCTTGCGGTGGCTAGCGGGGGGGCTAGAGACCCAGTACTTC,CASSLRWLAGGLETQYF
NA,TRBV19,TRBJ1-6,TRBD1,TGTGCCAGTAGTAACTCGGTCGGGACAGGCTCCCTTAATTCACCCCTCCACTTT,CASSNSVGTGSLNSPLHF
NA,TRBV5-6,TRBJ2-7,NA,TGTGCCAGCAGCTTGGTTGTGCGGGGCGCGAGGGAGCAGTACTTC,CASSLVVRGAREQYF
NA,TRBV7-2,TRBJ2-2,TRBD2,TGTGCCAGCAGTTATAGCGGGGGGTCGAACACCGGGGAGCTGTTTTTT,CASSYSGGSNTGELFF